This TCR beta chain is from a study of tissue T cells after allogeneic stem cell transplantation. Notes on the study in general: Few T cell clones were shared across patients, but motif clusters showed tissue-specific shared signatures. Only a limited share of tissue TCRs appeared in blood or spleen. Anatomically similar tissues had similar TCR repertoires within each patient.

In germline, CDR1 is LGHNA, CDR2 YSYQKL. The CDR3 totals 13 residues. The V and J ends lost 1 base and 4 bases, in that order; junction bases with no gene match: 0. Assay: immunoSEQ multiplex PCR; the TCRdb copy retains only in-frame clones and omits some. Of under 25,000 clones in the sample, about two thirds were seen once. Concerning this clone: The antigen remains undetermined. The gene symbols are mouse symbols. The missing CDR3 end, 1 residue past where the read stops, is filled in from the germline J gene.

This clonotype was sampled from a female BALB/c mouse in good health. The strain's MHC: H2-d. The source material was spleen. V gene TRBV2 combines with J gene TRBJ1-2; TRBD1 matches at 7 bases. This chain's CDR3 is CASSQGQGSDYTF. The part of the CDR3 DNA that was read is TGTGCCAGCAGCCAAGGACAGGGCTCCGACTACACC.